The 29 T cell receptor beta chains reported below all come from one sample, sequenced in a study of vaccination and CD4 T cells after COVID-19. Their cognate antigens are unknown. Treatment indicated: roughly ten-day PBMC culture with coronavirus spike peptide pools or control peptides (ViraFEST assay). Cultured CD4+ T cells had their DNA profiled by the Oncomine TCR Beta short-read assay. From the PCR reads, TCRdb called clonotypes with MiXCR, one entry per CDR3 protein. Here the sample spans fewer than 20,000 distinct CDR3 sequences, 75% being singletons. Sequenced here: CD4+ T cells from blood, cultured in vitro, sampled after SARS-CoV-2 vaccination. These TCRs come from a human donor who received a COVID-19 vaccine.

The gene calls are TRBV7-9 and TRBJ2-7; D perhaps matches TRBD2 (5 bases). Per germline, CDR1 SEHNR and CDR2 FQNEAQ (reference sequence). V gave up 5 bases and J gave up 0 bases, with 14 bases separating them. The CDR3 is 15 amino acids. In nucleotides, the CDR3 is TGTGCCAGCAGCCTAAGTGGGAGCAGCTCCTACGAGCAGTACTTC. It yields the protein CASSLSGSSSYEQYF.

This clonotype appeared a single time. The chain couples TRBV30 to TRBJ1-2; 8 bases agree with TRBD1. Trimming at V came to 3 bases and at J to 4 bases, leaving 7 bases not matched to a gene. This CDR3 spans 14 amino acids. The germline gives CDR1 GTSNPN, CDR2 SVGIG (reference sequence). The CDR3: CAWSFQGASYGYTF. The DNA for the CDR3 is TGTGCCTGGAGCTTTCAGGGGGCGAGCTATGGCTACACCTTC.

Of note for this clonotype: The germline gene is not matched at one end of the junction; a read error may be the cause. The rearrangement links TRBV6-5 to TRBJ2-3; D unclear. The germline CDR1 and CDR2 sequences are MNHEY and SVGAGI. The CDR3 loop spans 13 amino acids. The CDR3 DNA sequence: TGTGCCAGCAGTTACTCGATCCACCTATCCAGAATATTT. Its protein is CASSYSIHLSRIF.

This clonotype came up a few times. The chain uses TRBV7-8 and TRBJ2-7; D gene uncertain. V was shortened by 5 bases and J by 0 bases, with 5 bases between the two germline ends. Germline V gene lookup returns CDR1 SGHVS and CDR2 FQNEAQ. This CDR3 has 12 residues. DNA for the CDR3: TGTGCCAGCAGCCAGTTCTCCTACGAGCAGTACTTC. Translated, it gives CASSQFSYEQYF.

This chain connects TRBV12-3 or TRBV12-4 to TRBJ1-6; 7 bases match TRBD1. The V gene end was trimmed by 6 bases and the J gene end by 0 bases; junction bases not matched to a gene: 8. The length of the CDR3 is 17 residues. The CDR3 nucleotides are TGTGCCAGCAGCCGGGTGGCAGGGGGCTCCTATAATTCACCCCTCCACTTT. Amino acid sequence: CASSRVAGGSYNSPLHF.

The rearrangement joins TRBV19 to TRBJ1-2; TRBD1 agrees at 8 bases. V lost 5 bases and J lost 4; bases outside the gene matches: 6. The CDR3 spans 14 residues. Per the germline V gene, CDR1 is LNHDA and CDR2 is SQIVND (reference sequence). The CDR3 sequence: CASSVGGQGYGYTF. The CDR3 nucleotides read TGTGCCAGTAGTGTGGGAGGACAGGGCTATGGCTACACCTTC.

The V and J genes are TRBV6-1 and TRBJ1-2, with a tentative D call TRBD1 (6 bases). Trimming left V 10 bases short and J 0 bases short, with 9 bases between. This CDR3 has 12 residues. CDR1 is MNHNS and CDR2 is SASEGT in the germline V gene. Written as DNA, the CDR3 is TGTGCCACCAACAGGGCTAACTATGGCTACACCTTC. Protein sequence: CATNRANYGYTF.

As DNA, the CDR3 is TGTGCCAGTAGTATAAACTCCGACCATCATGGCTACACCTTC. Its translation is CASSINSDHHGYTF. The genes are TRBV19 and TRBJ1-2; no definite D call. The germline V gene encodes CDR1 LNHDA and CDR2 SQIVND (reference sequence). The V end lost 2 bases, the J end lost 6 bases, and 13 bases lay between the germline ends. This CDR3 has 14 amino acids.

J is TRBJ1-5 and V is TRBV20-1; 8 nucleotides agree with TRBD1. CDR1 is DFQATT and CDR2 is SNEGSKA in the germline V gene (reference sequence). Losses at the gene ends were 7 bases for V and 6 bases for J; bases not matched to a gene: 11. The CDR3 is 14 amino acids. CDR3 bases: TGCAGTGTCGCCTTGGGACAGGAAAGTCAGCCCCAGCATTTT. Protein product: CSVALGQESQPQHF.

The rearrangement links TRBV19 to TRBJ1-6; no clear D. The length of the CDR3 is 13 residues. CDR1 is LNHDA and CDR2 is SQIVND in the germline V gene (reference sequence). V was pared by 5 bases and J by 6 bases, with 8 bases between. The CDR3 nucleotides read TGTGCCAGTAGTCCTCTCACTAATTCACCCCTCCACTTT. Protein product: CASSPLTNSPLHF.

This clonotype was recorded only once. The chain links TRBV20-1 to TRBJ1-5; D remains unclear. This CDR3 has 16 residues. Looked up from germline, CDR1 is DFQATT and CDR2 is SNEGSKA (reference sequence). The V and J ends lost 0 bases and 0 bases respectively, with 12 bases between them. This chain's CDR3 is CSARDPVGNSNQPQHF. The CDR3 nucleotides are TGCAGTGCTAGAGATCCCGTGGGGAATAGCAATCAGCCCCAGCATTTT.

The rearrangement links TRBV19 to TRBJ1-1; no clear D. CDR1 is LNHDA and CDR2 is SQIVND in the germline V gene (reference sequence). The CDR3 runs 16 residues. Between the trimmed V and J ends, which lost 4 bases and 8 bases, there was a span of 23 bases. CDR3 nucleotide sequence: TGTGCCAGTAGTAGTACAGCGGCTGGGAGATTGTTAGAAGCTTTCTTT. Encoded protein: CASSSTAAGRLLEAFF.

The V and J genes are TRBV29-1 and TRBJ2-3; perhaps TRBD2 as D (5 bases). Between the trimmed V and J ends, which lost 3 bases and 5 bases, there was a span of 12 bases. CDR1 SQVTM and CDR2 ANQGSEA come from the germline V gene. The CDR3 sequence is 13 residues long. CDR3 DNA: TGCAGCGTTGAGGCTAGCCCAGGAGATACGCAGTATTTT. Translating it yields CSVEASPGDTQYF.

This rearrangement joins TRBV6-1 to TRBJ2-3, with TRBD2 as a possible D gene (5 bases). V was trimmed by 1 base and J by 2 bases, leaving 13 bases between them. The CDR3 is made up of 16 amino acids. Per germline, CDR1 MNHNS and CDR2 SASEGT. The DNA of the CDR3 is TGTGCCAGCAGTGAAGACGGTCGGAGGCTCACAGATACGCAGTATTTT. It encodes CASSEDGRRLTDTQYF.

The V gene is TRBV20-1, the J gene TRBJ2-3; D possibly matches TRBD1 or TRBD2 (5 bases each). From germline, CDR1 is DFQATT and CDR2 SNEGSKA (reference sequence). This CDR3 is built from 15 residues. V lost 6 bases and J lost 3, with 19 bases in between. CDR3 sequence reads: CSARPGRTQTDTQYF. In DNA, the CDR3 is TGCAGTGCCCGCCCGGGACGCACACAGACAGATACGCAGTATTTT.

The CDR3 nucleotides read TGTGCCAGCAGTTACCCTTCCGACAGGGGGCTGGGTCAGCCCCAGCATTTT. Protein product: CASSYPSDRGLGQPQHF. The chain has TRBV6-5 and TRBJ1-5; 10 positions agree with TRBD1. Germline CDR1 and CDR2: MNHEY and SVGAGI. This CDR3 has 17 amino acids. With 2 bases clipped from V and 6 bases from J, the junction kept 10 bases outside the gene matches.

The rearrangement uses TRBV2 and TRBJ2-2, with unresolved D. The germline CDR1 and CDR2 sequences are SNHLY and FYNNEI. The CDR3 extends over 15 amino acids. V was trimmed by 1 base and J by 0 bases, leaving 6 bases between them. The CDR3 DNA reads TGTGCCAGCAGTGAAGGTGGGGCGAACACCGGGGAGCTGTTTTTT. As protein: CASSEGGANTGELFF.

The gene calls are TRBV6-5 and TRBJ2-7, with D perhaps TRBD1 or TRBD2 (5 bases each). From germline, CDR1 is MNHEY and CDR2 SVGAGI. The CDR3 runs 14 residues. Trimming left V 4 bases short and J 6 bases short, with 16 bases between. CDR3 sequence: CASSFSGAVLEQYF. CDR3 coding DNA: TGTGCCAGCAGTTTCTCCGGGGCCGTCCTCGAGCAGTACTTC.

The J gene is TRBJ2-3, the V gene TRBV5-4; no definite D call. The CDR3 covers 14 residues. V was shortened by 4 bases and J by 0 bases, with 9 bases between the two germline ends. From germline, CDR1 is SGHNT and CDR2 YYREEE (reference sequence). The CDR3 nucleotides read TGTGCCAGCAGCCCCTTACTGAGCACAGATACGCAGTATTTT. It translates to CASSPLLSTDTQYF.

V gene TRBV19 combines with J gene TRBJ1-2, with D tentatively TRBD1 (6 bases). The CDR3 runs to 12 residues. V lost 4 bases to trimming and J lost 8 bases, with 11 bases between them. Germline lookup yields CDR1 LNHDA and CDR2 SQIVND (reference sequence). This CDR3 reads CASSTLQGGYTF. CDR3 nucleotide sequence: TGTGCCAGTAGTACTTTACAGGGAGGCTACACCTTC. The full variable domain, rest sourced from reference TRBV19 and TRBJ1-2, is DGGITQSPKYLFRKEGQNVTLSCEQNLNHDAMYWYRQDPGQGLRLIYYSQIVNDFQKGDIAEGYSVSREKKESFPLTVTSAQKNPTAFYLCASSTLQGGYTFGSGTRLTVV.

A note on this clonotype: Its ends do not fully match the called genes, so a read error is possible. J is TRBJ2-3 and V is TRBV6-1, with 8 nucleotides matching TRBD2. This CDR3 region has 15 residues. CDR1 MNHNS and CDR2 SASEGT come from the germline V gene. The CDR3: CASREAGARTDTQYF. The CDR3 DNA is TGTGCCAGCAGGGAAGCGGGGGCCCGCACAGATACGCAGTATTTT.

The chain recombines TRBV7-9 with TRBJ1-6; 7 positions agree with TRBD1. This CDR3 region has 16 residues. J was trimmed by 11 bases and V by 5 bases; bases with no gene match: 15. In germline, CDR1 is SEHNR, CDR2 FQNEAQ (reference sequence). The CDR3 nucleotides read TGTGCCAGCAGCGAGACCCGACAGGGAATTATGGCACCCCTCCACTTT. It is translated as CASSETRQGIMAPLHF.

The chain is built from TRBV20-1 and TRBJ2-5; TRBD2 might be the D (5 bases). Germline V CDR1 and CDR2: DFQATT, SNEGSKA (reference sequence). The length of the CDR3 is 12 residues. The V end was cut by 5 bases, the J end by 9 bases, with 16 bases between. The CDR3 region has the DNA TGCAGTGCTGCGACTAATGAGGTGGCCCAGTACTTC. Protein: CSAATNEVAQYF.

The rearrangement links TRBV5-8 to TRBJ2-7; D tentatively fits TRBD1 or TRBD2 (5 bases each). The CDR3 consists of 15 residues. Germline assignment: CDR1 SGHTS and CDR2 YDEGEE. Trimming pared 0 bases from V and 0 bases from J, leaving 10 bases between. CDR3 DNA: TGTGCCAGCAGCTTGGGTGGGGGATACTCCTACGAGCAGTACTTC. Its protein product is CASSLGGGYSYEQYF.

This clonotype was seen just once. The V and J genes are TRBV15 and TRBJ2-7, with 7 nucleotides matching TRBD1. Germline CDR1 reads LNHNV; CDR2 reads YYDKDF (reference sequence). J gave up 3 bases and V 0 bases, and 2 bases lay outside the gene matches. This CDR3 comprises 14 residues. The DNA of the CDR3 is TGTGCCACCAGCAGAGATACAGGGGTCTACGAGCAGTACTTC. Protein product: CATSRDTGVYEQYF. The full variable domain, with the rest looked up from reference TRBV15 and TRBJ2-7, is DAMVIQNPRYQVTQFGKPVTLSCSQTLNHNVMYWYQQKSSQAPKLLFHYYDKDFNNEADTPDNFQSRRPNTSFCFLDIRSPGLGDTAMYLCATSRDTGVYEQYFGPGTRLTVT.

The chain couples TRBV6-1 to TRBJ1-6; D unclear. The germline gives CDR1 MNHNS, CDR2 SASEGT. The CDR3 is 15 amino acids. Trimming cost V 6 bases and J 5 bases, with 14 bases left between them. The DNA for the CDR3 is TGTGCCAGCAGCCTCCGACCCGCCCATAATTCACCCCTCCACTTT. Translating gives CASSLRPAHNSPLHF.

This clonotype was seen a handful of times. The chain's CDR3 is CASSLGDRVTEAFF. CDR3 in DNA: TGCGCCAGCAGCTTGGGTGACAGGGTCACTGAAGCTTTCTTT. This sequence joins TRBV5-1 and TRBJ1-1; 7 nucleotides agree with TRBD1. Germline V gives CDR1 SGHRS, CDR2 YFSETQ. This CDR3 contains 14 residues. V was clipped by 0 bases and J by 4 bases; unmatched bases: 3.

This clonotype was seen once. The chain recombines TRBV5-6 with TRBJ1-2; a weak D match, TRBD1 (6 bases). Looked up from germline, CDR1 is SGHDT and CDR2 is YYEEEE. The germline V and J ends were trimmed by 5 bases and 5 bases, with 19 bases remaining between them. The CDR3 sequence is 15 residues long. The chain's CDR3 is CASSFMGQRTYGYTF. The CDR3 DNA follows: TGTGCCAGCAGTTTTATGGGACAACGCACTTATGGCTACACCTTC. The whole variable domain, filled in from reference TRBV5-6 and TRBJ1-2, reads DAGVTQSPTHLIKTRGQQVTLRCSPKSGHDTVSWYQQALGQGPQFIFQYYEEEERQRGNFPDRFSGHQFPNYSSELNVNALLLGDSALYLCASSFMGQRTYGYTFGSGTRLTVV.

The V gene is TRBV7-9, the J gene TRBJ1-5; a possible D gene is TRBD1 (5 bases). CDR3 length: 17 residues. Looked up from germline, CDR1 is SEHNR and CDR2 is FQNEAQ (reference sequence). The germline V and J ends were trimmed by 0 bases and 4 bases, with 16 bases remaining between them. Here the CDR3 reads CASSLAGLRGENQPQHF. CDR3 DNA sequence: TGTGCCAGCAGCTTAGCGGGGTTAAGGGGCGAAAATCAGCCCCAGCATTTT.